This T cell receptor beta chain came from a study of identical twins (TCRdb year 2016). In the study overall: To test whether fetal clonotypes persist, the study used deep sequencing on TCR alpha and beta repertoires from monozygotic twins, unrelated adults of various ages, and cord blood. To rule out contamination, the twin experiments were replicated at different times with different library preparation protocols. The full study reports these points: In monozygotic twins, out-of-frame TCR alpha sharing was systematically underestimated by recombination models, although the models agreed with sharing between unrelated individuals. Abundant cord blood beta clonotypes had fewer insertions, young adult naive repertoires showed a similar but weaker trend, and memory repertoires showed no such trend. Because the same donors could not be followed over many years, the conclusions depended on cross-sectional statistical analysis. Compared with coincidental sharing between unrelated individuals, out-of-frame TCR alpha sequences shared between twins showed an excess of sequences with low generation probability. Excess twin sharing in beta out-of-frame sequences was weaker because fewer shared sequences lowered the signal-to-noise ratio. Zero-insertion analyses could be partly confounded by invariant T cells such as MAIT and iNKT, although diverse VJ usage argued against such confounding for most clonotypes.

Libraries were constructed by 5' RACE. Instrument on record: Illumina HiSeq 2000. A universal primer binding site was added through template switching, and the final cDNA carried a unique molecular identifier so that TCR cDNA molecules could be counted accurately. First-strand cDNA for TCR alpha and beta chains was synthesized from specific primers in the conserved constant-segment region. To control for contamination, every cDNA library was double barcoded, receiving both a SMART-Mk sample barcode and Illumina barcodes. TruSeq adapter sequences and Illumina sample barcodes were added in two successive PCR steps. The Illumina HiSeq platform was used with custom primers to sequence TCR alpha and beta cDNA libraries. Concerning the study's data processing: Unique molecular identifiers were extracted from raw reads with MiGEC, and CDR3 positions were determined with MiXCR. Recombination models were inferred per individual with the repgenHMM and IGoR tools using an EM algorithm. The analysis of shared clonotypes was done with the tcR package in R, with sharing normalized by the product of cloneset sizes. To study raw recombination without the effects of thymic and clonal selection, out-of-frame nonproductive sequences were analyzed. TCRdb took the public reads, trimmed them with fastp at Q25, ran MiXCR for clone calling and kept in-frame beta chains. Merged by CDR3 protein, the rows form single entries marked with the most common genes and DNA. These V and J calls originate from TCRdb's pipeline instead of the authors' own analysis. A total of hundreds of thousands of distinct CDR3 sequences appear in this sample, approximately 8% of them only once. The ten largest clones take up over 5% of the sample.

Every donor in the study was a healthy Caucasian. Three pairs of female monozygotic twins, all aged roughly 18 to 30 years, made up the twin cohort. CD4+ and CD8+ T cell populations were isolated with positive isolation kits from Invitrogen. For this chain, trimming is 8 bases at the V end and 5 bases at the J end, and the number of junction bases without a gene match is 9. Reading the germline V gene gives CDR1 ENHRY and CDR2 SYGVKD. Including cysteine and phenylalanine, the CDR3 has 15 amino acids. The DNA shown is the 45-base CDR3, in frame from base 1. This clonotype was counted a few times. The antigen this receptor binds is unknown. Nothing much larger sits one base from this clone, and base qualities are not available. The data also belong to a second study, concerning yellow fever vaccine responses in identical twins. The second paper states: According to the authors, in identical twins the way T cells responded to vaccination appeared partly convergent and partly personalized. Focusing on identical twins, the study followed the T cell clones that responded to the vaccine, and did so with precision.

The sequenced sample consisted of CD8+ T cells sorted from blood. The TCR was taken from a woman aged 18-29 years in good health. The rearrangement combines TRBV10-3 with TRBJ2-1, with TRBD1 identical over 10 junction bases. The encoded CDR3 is CAIGGRDRGHNEQFF. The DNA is TGTGCCATCGGGGGGCGGGACAGGGGACACAATGAGCAGTTCTTC.